The next 4 T cell receptor beta chains were all read from a single sample in a study of CD8+ T cells in alopecia areata. Treatment reported: oral pan-JAK inhibitor, 5-10 mg twice daily. Sequencing used cDNA as its template, made by extracting RNA and reverse transcribing it. Sequenced by immunoSEQ multiplex PCR; TCRdb stores in-frame clones only, minus some. Of about 140,000 clones listed, around 87% are singletons. Sequencing used CD8+ T cells sorted from blood, obtained at week 4, from a patient treated with tofacitinib. These TCRs come from a human donor with alopecia areata.

This chain joins TRBV30 and TRBJ2-2; 9 bases fit TRBD2. Germline V gene lookup returns CDR1 GTSNPN and CDR2 SVGIG (reference sequence). The CDR3 totals 18 residues. Unmatched junction bases numbered 14, after V lost 0 bases and J lost 6 bases. The CDR3 here is CAWSVEDAGGLVSGELFF. CDR3 nucleotides: TGTGCCTGGAGTGTAGAGGATGCGGGAGGGCTGGTATCCGGGGAGCTGTTTTTT.

The rearrangement uses TRBV7-3 and TRBJ1-2; no clear D. V was trimmed by 2 bases and J by 8 bases, leaving 9 bases between them. Germline V lookup: CDR1 SGHTA, CDR2 FQGTGA. The CDR3 has 12 residues. The CDR3 DNA is TGTGCCAGCAGCTTAGACCAAAACGGCTACACCTTC. This gives the protein CASSLDQNGYTF.

This rearrangement joins TRBV27 to TRBJ2-3; TRBD2 agrees at 8 bases. Germline CDR1 and CDR2: MNHEY and SMNVEV (reference sequence). The CDR3 covers 15 residues. Losses at the gene ends were 3 bases for V and 4 bases for J; bases not matched to a gene: 6. The CDR3 loop is CASSLSGGPADTQYF. CDR3 DNA sequence: TGTGCCAGCAGTTTGTCGGGAGGGCCCGCAGATACGCAGTATTTT.

This chain joins TRBV5-6 and TRBJ2-3; D gene unclear. The germline gives CDR1 SGHDT, CDR2 YYEEEE. This CDR3 comprises 14 residues. The V gene lost 9 bases and the J gene lost 0 bases, with 14 bases spanning the gap. DNA for the CDR3: TGTGCCACCACCGGTAGCCGAAGCACAGATACGCAGTATTTT. It translates to CATTGSRSTDTQYF.